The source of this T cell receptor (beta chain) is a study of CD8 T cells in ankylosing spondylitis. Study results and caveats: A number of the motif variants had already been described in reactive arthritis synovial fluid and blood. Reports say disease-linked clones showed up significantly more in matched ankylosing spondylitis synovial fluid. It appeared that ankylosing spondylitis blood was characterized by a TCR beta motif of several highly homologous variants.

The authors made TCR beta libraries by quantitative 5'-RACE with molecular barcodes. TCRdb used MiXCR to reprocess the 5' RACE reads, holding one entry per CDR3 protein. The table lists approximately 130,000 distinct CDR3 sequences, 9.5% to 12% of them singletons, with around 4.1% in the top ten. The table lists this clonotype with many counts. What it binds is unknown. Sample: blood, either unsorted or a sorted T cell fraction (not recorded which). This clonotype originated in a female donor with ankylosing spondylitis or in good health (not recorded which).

CDR3 in DNA: TGTGCCAGCAGCTTAGCAGGTCCGGATACGGGTGGGCAGTTCTTC. Translated, it gives CASSLAGPDTGGQFF. The chain joins TRBV7-2 to TRBJ2-1; D is unclear. CDR3 size: 15 residues. Germline V CDR1 and CDR2: SGHTA, FQGNSA. Trimming removed 0 bases from V and 12 bases from J, with 18 bases in between.